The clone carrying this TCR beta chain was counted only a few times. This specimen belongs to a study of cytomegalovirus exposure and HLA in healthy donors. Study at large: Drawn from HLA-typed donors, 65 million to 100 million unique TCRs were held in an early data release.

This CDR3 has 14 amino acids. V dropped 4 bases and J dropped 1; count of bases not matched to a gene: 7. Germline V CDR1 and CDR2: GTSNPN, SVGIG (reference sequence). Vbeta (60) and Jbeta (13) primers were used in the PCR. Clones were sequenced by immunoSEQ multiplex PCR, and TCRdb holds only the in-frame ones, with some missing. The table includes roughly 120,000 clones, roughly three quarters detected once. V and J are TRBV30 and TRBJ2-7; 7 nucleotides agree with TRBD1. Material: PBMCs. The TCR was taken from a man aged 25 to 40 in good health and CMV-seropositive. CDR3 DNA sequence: TGTGCCTGGACCCCAGGGGGAAGGTCCTACGAGCAGTACTTC. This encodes CAWTPGGRSYEQYF.